This TCR beta chain came from a study of T cells expressing NK-cell markers. TCRdb reanalyzed the 5' RACE reads and collapses them to one entry per CDR3 protein, without DNA. The sample has a few hundred thousand distinct CDR3 sequences. Germline V gives CDR1 SQVTM, CDR2 ANQGSEA. The CDR3 runs 12 residues. Sequenced: blood T cells: a sorted CD56 or NKG2C T cell subset, CD4+ or CD8+ T cells, or bulk PBMC T cells (not recorded which). This receptor was obtained from a man between 18 and 69 years old in good health. V gene TRBV29-1 combines with J gene TRBJ2-4. The CDR3 is CSVDGVGNIQYF.